This record looks at one TCR beta chain sequence and its context. The time point: peripheral blood 6 weeks after treatment start. The number of samples from each patient was between 1 and 8, taken pretreatment and on-treatment. Each PCR reaction had synthetic TCR analog templates spiked into it. The protocol was immunoSEQ multiplex PCR, while the TCRdb copy is restricted to in-frame clones and leaves out a portion. This sample has about 36,000 clones, with roughly 80% found just once. This specimen comes from a study of PD-L1 blockade in urothelial cancer. About the study: Prior regimens of chemotherapy numbered 0 to 3 per patient. Investigators checked blood 3 weeks (second dose) and 6 weeks after treatment start.

Germline trimming cut 3 bases from V and 6 bases from J; bases unmatched to any gene: 4. The germline CDR1 and CDR2 sequences are SGHDN and FVKESK. CDR3 length: 13 amino acids. The specimen was PBMCs, collected around atezolizumab (anti-PD-L1) treatment. The chain couples TRBV14 to TRBJ1-2; TRBD1 agrees at 7 bases. The clonotype was recovered from a man aged 35 to 55 with urothelial cancer. CDR3 in DNA: TGTGCCAGCAGCCACGCCAGGGGGGATGGCTACACCTTC. This translates into CASSHARGDGYTF.